These T cell receptor beta chains were read from a single sample in a study of cytomegalovirus exposure and HLA in healthy donors. Some clones are missing from TCRdb's copy, which holds only in-frame ones; the method was immunoSEQ multiplex PCR. The table shows some 140,000 clones, with less than 80% occurring only once. Sequenced input: PBMCs. The receptors come from a man aged 40-49 years in good health and CMV-seropositive. Each CDR3 is given with its conserved first and last residue. The order of the fields is D gene, clone size, V gene, J gene, CDR3 DNA, CDR3 protein. A D gene is named only where the DNA matches it firmly. The size entry is marked missing in some rows and otherwise reads once, few, many or a size class.

D: -
size: once
V: TRBV28
J: TRBJ2-1
DNA: TGTGCCAGCAGTTTCTTAGGATACAGCGGATACAATGAGCAGTTCTTC
CDR3: CASSFLGYSGYNEQFF

D: -
size: -
V: TRBV4-1
J: TRBJ2-3
DNA: TGCGCCAGCAGCCAAGCAGGGATAGCGGACCACCATACGCAGTATTTT
CDR3: CASSQAGIADHHTQYF

D: -
size: -
V: TRBV15
J: TRBJ2-3
DNA: TGTGCCACCAGCAGAGTGGCCAATCCGGATACGCAGTATTTT
CDR3: CATSRVANPDTQYF

D: -
size: -
V: TRBV7-9
J: TRBJ2-7
DNA: TGTGCCAGCAGCAGGGGGGGACAGGCAAGCTCCTACGAGCAGTACTTC
CDR3: CASSRGGQASSYEQYF

D: TRBD2
size: -
V: TRBV27
J: TRBJ2-7
DNA: TGTGCCAGCAGTCCGACTAGCGCAGGCGAGCAGTACTTC
CDR3: CASSPTSAGEQYF

D: TRBD2
size: few
V: TRBV9
J: TRBJ2-3
DNA: TGTGCCAGCAGCAGATATAGCGGGCAACCTACAGATACGCAGTATTTT
CDR3: CASSRYSGQPTDTQYF

D: TRBD1
size: -
V: TRBV28
J: TRBJ1-2
DNA: TGTGCCAGCACCCCGGACAGGAGCTATGGCTACACCTTC
CDR3: CASTPDRSYGYTF

D: TRBD1
size: few
V: TRBV29-1
J: TRBJ1-1
DNA: TGCAGCTCCAACGGGGGGACAGGGGGCTTTTTAGACACTGAAGCTTTCTTT
CDR3: CSSNGGTGGFLDTEAFF

D: -
size: -
V: TRBV5-6
J: TRBJ1-5
DNA: TGTGCCAGCAGCTTGCCAGGGGCTCAGCCCCAGCATTTT
CDR3: CASSLPGAQPQHF

D: -
size: -
V: TRBV7-6
J: TRBJ2-3
DNA: TGTGCCAGCAGCTTAGCGCCTGGACAGTTGCCGGGTACGCAGTATTTT
CDR3: CASSLAPGQLPGTQYF

D: -
size: -
V: TRBV28
J: TRBJ1-2
DNA: TGTGCCAGCAGTCTCCGACATAGCTATGGCTACACCTTC
CDR3: CASSLRHSYGYTF

D: TRBD2
size: -
V: TRBV6-5
J: TRBJ2-1
DNA: TGTGCCAGCAGTTACTCGGGAGGGCCCGACAATGAGCAGTTCTTC
CDR3: CASSYSGGPDNEQFF

D: -
size: -
V: TRBV6-1
J: TRBJ2-4
DNA: TGTGCCAGCAGTGAAGGCAGGGCCAGGGCCAAAAACATTCAGTACTTC
CDR3: CASSEGRARAKNIQYF

D: -
size: -
V: TRBV6-6
J: TRBJ2-1
DNA: TGTGCCAGCAAGGGGAACAATGAGCAGTTCTTC
CDR3: CASKGNNEQFF

D: -
size: -
V: TRBV30
J: TRBJ2-7
DNA: TGTGCCTGGAGACGAGACTCAACGAGCTCCTACGAGCAGTACTTC
CDR3: CAWRRDSTSSYEQYF

D: -
size: -
V: TRBV28
J: TRBJ2-7
DNA: TGTGCCAGCACCCCGGAGGGCGAGTACCACGAGCAGTACTTC
CDR3: CASTPEGEYHEQYF

D: TRBD1
size: -
V: TRBV11-2
J: TRBJ2-7
DNA: TGTGCCAGCAGTTCGGGACAGTTGTACGAGCAGTACTTC
CDR3: CASSSGQLYEQYF

D: -
size: once
V: TRBV28
J: TRBJ2-2
DNA: TGTGCCAGCAGTTTATCTTACGGGGAGCTGTTTTTT
CDR3: CASSLSYGELFF

D: TRBD2
size: -
V: TRBV7-2
J: TRBJ2-2
DNA: TGTGCCAGCAGCTTAGCACTAGCGGACACCGGGGAGCTGTTTTTT
CDR3: CASSLALADTGELFF

D: TRBD2
size: -
V: TRBV6-1
J: TRBJ2-1
DNA: TGTGCCAGTAGTGGGGGACTAGTCCTTATGGATGAGCAGTTCTTC
CDR3: CASSGGLVLMDEQFF

D: -
size: once
V: TRBV19
J: TRBJ2-7
DNA: TGTGCCAGTAGTCAAGGACAGCTACCTTACGAGCAGTACTTC
CDR3: CASSQGQLPYEQYF

D: TRBD1
size: -
V: TRBV19
J: TRBJ1-5
DNA: TGTGCCAGTATTCAGGGGGAGAATCAGCCCCAGCATTTT
CDR3: CASIQGENQPQHF